The 31 T cell receptor beta chains below all came from one sample that was sequenced in a study of long-term antiretroviral therapy in people with HIV. The authors ran the immunoSEQ assay, v3.0, at survey level. The repertoire was sequenced with immunoSEQ multiplex PCR; TCRdb's copy has only in-frame clones and lacks some. The sample has about 36,000 clones, around three quarters seen once. Source: unsorted PBMCs, taken 3.4 years after starting antiretroviral therapy. The receptors originated from a man aged 25-45 years with HIV.

This clone is a singleton in its sample. The V call is TRBV6-6, the J call TRBJ2-7; D may be TRBD1 (5 bases). V was cut by 2 bases and J by 1 base, with 6 bases left in between. Looked up from germline, CDR1 is MNHNY and CDR2 is SVGAGI (reference sequence). The CDR3 length is 13 residues. CDR3 in amino acids: CASSYRQSYEQYF. The CDR3, as DNA: TGTGCCAGCAGTTACCGACAGTCCTACGAGCAGTACTTC.

The chain recombines TRBV30 with TRBJ2-7; D gene uncertain. The CDR3 contains 11 residues. Germline V gives CDR1 GTSNPN, CDR2 SVGIG (reference sequence). V was trimmed by 0 bases and J by 6 bases, leaving 6 bases between them. CDR3 DNA: TGTGCCTGGAGTGTGTTCGGCGAGCAGTACTTC. It specifies CAWSVFGEQYF.

V and J are TRBV27 and TRBJ1-1; D remains ambiguous. Trimming shortened V by 2 bases and J by 1 base, and 11 bases separated the two germline ends. There are 15 residues in the CDR3. Germline assignment: CDR1 MNHEY and CDR2 SMNVEV (reference sequence). The CDR3 DNA is TGTGCCAGCAGTTTAAAGTCCTTCACGAACACTGAAGCTTTCTTT. Its translation is CASSLKSFTNTEAFF.

The chain recombines TRBV5-5 with TRBJ2-7; D perhaps matches TRBD1 (6 bases). V was clipped by 2 bases and J by 0 bases, with 12 bases between them. Germline loops: CDR1 SGHKS, CDR2 YYEKEE (reference sequence). The CDR3 has 15 residues. CDR3 loop: CASSFLPGDSYEQYF. CDR3 sequence (DNA): TGTGCCAGCAGCTTTCTGCCAGGGGACTCCTACGAGCAGTACTTC.

V usage is TRBV27 and J usage is TRBJ2-3; no firm D call. V lost 6 bases, J lost 0 bases, and 16 bases lay in between. CDR3 length equals 16 residues. Germline CDR1 is MNHEY and CDR2 is SMNVEV (reference sequence). CDR3 DNA: TGTGCCAGCAGCCCTTCGACGCGACCTAGCACAGATACGCAGTATTTT. It is translated as CASSPSTRPSTDTQYF.

The rearrangement links TRBV5-6 to TRBJ2-7; tentative D call: TRBD1 (6 bases). CDR1 is SGHDT and CDR2 is YYEEEE in the germline V gene. The germline V and J ends were trimmed by 0 bases and 3 bases, with 7 bases remaining between them. CDR3 size: 13 residues. Here the CDR3 DNA reads TGTGCCAGCAGCTTGGGGACAGTCTACGAGCAGTACTTC. This translates into CASSLGTVYEQYF.

In this sample, this clone turned up once. The chain joins TRBV5-1 to TRBJ1-3; D not certain. V gave up 0 bases and J gave up 0 bases, with 10 bases separating them. Germline V gene lookup returns CDR1 SGHRS and CDR2 YFSETQ. CDR3 length equals 16 residues. The CDR3 region is CASSLEPATSGNTIYF. CDR3 nucleotide sequence: TGCGCCAGCAGCTTGGAGCCAGCCACCTCTGGAAACACCATATATTTT.

V gene TRBV6-6 combines with J gene TRBJ1-1; 8 nucleotides line up with TRBD1. The CDR3 is 16 residues long. With 6 bases clipped from V and 1 base from J, the junction kept 10 bases outside the gene matches. The V gene's germline CDR1 is MNHNY and CDR2 SVGAGI (reference sequence). The CDR3 sequence: CASSPSIGTGNTEAFF. The DNA for the CDR3 is TGTGCCAGCAGCCCATCAATTGGGACAGGGAACACTGAAGCTTTCTTT.

The chain employs TRBV27 and TRBJ2-3; a possible D gene is TRBD2 (5 bases). CDR3 size: 14 residues. Looked up from germline, CDR1 is MNHEY and CDR2 is SMNVEV (reference sequence). The V end lost 3 bases, the J end lost 2 bases, and 9 bases lay between the germline ends. CDR3 in amino acids: CASSFVAPTDTQYF. The CDR3 DNA reads as TGTGCCAGCAGTTTCGTAGCGCCCACAGATACGCAGTATTTT.

The chain joins TRBV5-1 to TRBJ1-2; maybe TRBD1 (5 bases). The CDR3 is 14 residues long. The germline V gene has CDR1 SGHRS and CDR2 YFSETQ. V shed 0 bases and J shed 8 bases, with 14 bases lying between them. The CDR3 spells CASSLEAGAKGYTF. CDR3 coding DNA: TGCGCCAGCAGCTTGGAAGCTGGGGCTAAAGGCTACACCTTC.

The V call is TRBV5-6, the J call TRBJ1-5; D is ambiguous. The CDR3 sequence is 15 residues long. The germline gives CDR1 SGHDT, CDR2 YYEEEE. Trimming shortened V by 0 bases and J by 11 bases, and 18 bases separated the two germline ends. The CDR3 reads CASSLGVQDPSSQHF. Here the CDR3 DNA reads TGTGCCAGCAGCTTGGGCGTTCAGGACCCATCATCCCAGCATTTT.

CDR3 DNA: TGTGCCTGGACGAAGGCTGCCTCGGGGAGCAATCAGCCCCAGCATTTT. It yields the protein CAWTKAASGSNQPQHF. The V call is TRBV30, the J call TRBJ1-5; D unresolved. CDR3 length: 16 residues. Trimming took off 4 bases at V and 1 base at J, with 17 bases between the two ends. Germline lookup yields CDR1 GTSNPN and CDR2 SVGIG (reference sequence).

Only a few counts were recorded for this clone. Compared with germline, one end of the junction differs, possibly owing to a read error. This sequence joins TRBV5-6 and TRBJ2-4; 12 bases match TRBD1. Germline CDR1 and CDR2: SGHDT and YYEEEE. CDR3 length: 12 residues. CDR3 sequence: CASSAGTGGEAF. For the CDR3, the DNA is TGTGCCAGCAGCGCCGGGACAGGGGGCGAAGCCTTC.

This CDR3 reads CASSIREVGTEAFF. The CDR3 coding sequence is TGTGCCAGTAGTATTAGGGAGGTAGGGACTGAAGCTTTCTTT. V and J are TRBV19 and TRBJ1-1; D ambiguous. Between the trimmed V and J ends, which lost 3 bases and 5 bases, there was a span of 13 bases. Per the germline V gene, CDR1 is LNHDA and CDR2 is SQIVND (reference sequence). This CDR3 comprises 14 residues.

The CDR3 bases are TGTGCCAGCAGCGAGATTCGAGGGGGAGGGGTCGGCAAAAACATTCAGTACTTC. This sequence encodes CASSEIRGGGVGKNIQYF. The genes are TRBV11-2 and TRBJ2-4; D is perhaps TRBD2 (7 bases). Trimming cost V 5 bases and J 3 bases, with 23 bases left between them. The CDR3 is made up of 18 amino acids. Germline lookup yields CDR1 SGHAT and CDR2 FQNNGV. The whole variable domain, filled in from reference TRBV11-2 and TRBJ2-4, reads EAGVAQSPRYKIIEKRQSVAFWCNPISGHATLYWYQQILGQGPKLLIQFQNNGVVDDSQLPKDRFSAERLKGVDSTLKIQPAKLEDSAVYLCASSEIRGGGVGKNIQYFGAGTRLSVL.

This clone was seen a few times. The rearrangement joins TRBV5-1 to TRBJ1-2; 8 bases are shared with TRBD1. Per germline, CDR1 SGHRS and CDR2 YFSETQ. V trimming: 6 bases; J trimming: 8 bases; junction bases outside the gene matches: 12. The CDR3 consists of 14 residues. CDR3 coding DNA: TGCGCCAGCAAGACCGGGACAGGAAGTGGAGGCTACACCTTC. Translated: CASKTGTGSGGYTF.

CDR3: CASRTVGAGELFF. CDR3 DNA sequence: TGTGCCAGCAGGACAGTGGGGGCCGGGGAGCTGTTTTTT. The chain carries TRBV6-5 and TRBJ2-2; TRBD1 or TRBD2 may be the D gene (5 bases each). The germline CDR1 and CDR2 sequences are MNHEY and SVGAGI. CDR3 size: 13 residues. V was clipped by 6 bases and J by 6 bases, with 11 bases between them.

The rearrangement links TRBV14 to TRBJ2-6, with D unclear. This CDR3 has 16 amino acids. V lost 3 bases and J lost 4, with 13 bases in between. The germline V gene encodes CDR1 SGHDN and CDR2 FVKESK. The CDR3 DNA reads TGTGCCAGCAGCCACATAGGCGCCCTCGGGGCCAACGTCCTGACTTTC. Its translation is CASSHIGALGANVLTF.

The chain combines TRBV27 with TRBJ2-1, with D unclear. Per the germline V gene, CDR1 is MNHEY and CDR2 is SMNVEV (reference sequence). There are 15 residues in the CDR3. The germline V and J ends were trimmed by 0 bases and 9 bases, with 15 bases remaining between them. The CDR3 region has the DNA TGTGCCAGCAGTTTATCGCCCCCAGGAGCTATTGAGCAGTTCTTC. It is translated as CASSLSPPGAIEQFF.

J is TRBJ2-3 and V is TRBV7-2, with D maybe TRBD2 (7 bases). The CDR3 totals 15 residues. Per germline, CDR1 SGHTA and CDR2 FQGNSA. V was pared by 4 bases and J by 2 bases, with 13 bases between. The CDR3 DNA follows: TGTGCCAGCAGCTACTATGCGGGGGCCACAGATACGCAGTATTTT. As protein: CASSYYAGATDTQYF.

The genes are TRBV9 and TRBJ1-3; D gene ambiguous. V was cut by 4 bases and J by 2 bases, with 13 bases left in between. The CDR3 consists of 15 residues. Germline CDR1 reads SGDLS; CDR2 reads YYNGEE. The CDR3 DNA reads as TGTGCCAGCAGCCCTTCGAGGGTAACTGGAAACACCATATATTTT. This translates into CASSPSRVTGNTIYF.

The genes are TRBV11-2 and TRBJ2-1; weak D call: TRBD1 (5 bases). The V gene lost 6 bases and the J gene lost 0 bases, with 12 bases spanning the gap. The CDR3 is 15 residues long. Per the germline V gene, CDR1 is SGHAT and CDR2 is FQNNGV. CDR3 DNA: TGTGCCAGCAGGGACGGAGACAGCTCCTACAATGAGCAGTTCTTC. Protein product: CASRDGDSSYNEQFF.

This chain joins TRBV6-6 and TRBJ2-2; D ambiguous. V was pared by 2 bases and J by 5 bases, with 3 bases between. The CDR3 consists of 12 residues. CDR1 and CDR2 (germline): MNHNY, SVGAGI (reference sequence). Written as DNA, the CDR3 is TGTGCCAGCAGTTACACTACCGGGGAGCTGTTTTTT. Encoded protein: CASSYTTGELFF.

The CDR3 region has the DNA TGTGCCAGCAGCCCACTAAGCGGGAGAGGCACCGGGGAGCTGTTTTTT. Translating it yields CASSPLSGRGTGELFF. The rearrangement links TRBV5-6 to TRBJ2-2, with TRBD2 identical over 8 bases. Germline V lookup: CDR1 SGHDT, CDR2 YYEEEE. This CDR3 has 16 amino acids. The V segment lost 4 bases and the J segment 4 bases; nucleotides outside the gene matches: 9.

V is TRBV9 and J is TRBJ1-4, with 7 bases matching TRBD1. CDR3 length: 14 amino acids. The V gene's germline CDR1 is SGDLS and CDR2 YYNGEE. Trimming cost V 2 bases and J 8 bases; bases outside gene matches: 6. The CDR3 loop is CASSVGQAAEKLFF. In DNA form, the CDR3 reads TGTGCCAGCAGCGTTGGACAGGCCGCGGAAAAACTGTTTTTT.

The chain carries TRBV7-9 and TRBJ2-3; no clear D. Per germline, CDR1 SEHNR and CDR2 FQNEAQ (reference sequence). The V and J ends lost 0 bases and 1 base respectively, with 8 bases between them. CDR3 length: 15 residues. In nucleotides, the CDR3 is TGTGCCAGCAGCTTAGCCGGGTCGCGCACAGATACGCAGTATTTT. This codes for CASSLAGSRTDTQYF.

This chain uses TRBV20-1 with TRBJ2-7; maybe TRBD2 (5 bases). The germline V and J ends were trimmed by 6 bases and 12 bases, with 18 bases remaining between them. Per germline, CDR1 DFQATT and CDR2 SNEGSKA (reference sequence). The CDR3 contains 11 residues. This CDR3 reads CSALRVGDRYF. The CDR3 DNA is TGCAGTGCGTTGAGGGTCGGGGATCGGTACTTC.

Only one count was recorded for this clone. The CDR3 spells CSVVAGGPSNEQFF. CDR3 DNA: TGCAGCGTTGTTGCAGGAGGGCCGAGCAATGAGCAGTTCTTC. The rearrangement uses TRBV29-1 and TRBJ2-1; the D gene is possibly TRBD2 (6 bases). Looked up from germline, CDR1 is SQVTM and CDR2 is ANQGSEA. This CDR3 contains 14 residues. V shed 4 bases and J shed 6 bases, with 16 bases lying between them.

This rearrangement joins TRBV5-6 to TRBJ2-1; D uncertain. The CDR3 contains 14 residues. The V and J ends lost 0 bases and 9 bases respectively, with 13 bases between them. Germline CDR1 SGHDT, CDR2 YYEEEE. CDR3 region: CASSLAGVRGEQFF. The CDR3 DNA is TGTGCCAGCAGCTTGGCCGGAGTAAGAGGTGAGCAGTTCTTC.

The V gene is TRBV18, the J gene TRBJ1-2; 7 bases are a match to TRBD1. V shed 1 base and J 8 bases; nucleotides not matched to a gene: 10. This CDR3 contains 15 residues. Germline V gene data show CDR1 as KGHSH and CDR2 as LQKENI. The CDR3 DNA follows: TGTGCCAGCTCACCACGGGGTGACAGGGCCGGCGGCTACACCTTC. Its translation is CASSPRGDRAGGYTF.

The V gene is TRBV9, the J gene TRBJ1-1, with D tentatively TRBD1 (5 bases). This CDR3 is built from 14 residues. The germline gives CDR1 SGDLS, CDR2 YYNGEE. V was pared by 4 bases and J by 0 bases, with 10 bases between. The CDR3 DNA follows: TGTGCCAGCAGCCGACAGTCCATGAACACTGAAGCTTTCTTT. It codes for CASSRQSMNTEAFF.